Detailed here is one TCR beta chain. At one boundary the junction diverges from the germline segment, which might be a read error. The data were taken from a study of CD8 T cells in Susac syndrome. The authors reverse transcribed about 0.5 to 1 ug RNA with random hexamers. TCRdb ran MiXCR on the immunoSEQ multiplex PCR reads and lists one entry per CDR3 protein. The table includes roughly 140,000 distinct CDR3 sequences, roughly 94% detected once. The CDR3 is 14 amino acids. Germline CDR1 SGHAT, CDR2 FQNNGV. The sequencing input was CD8+ T cells from PBMCs. This chain links TRBV11-2 with TRBJ2-2; no clear D. The sequence was collected from a human donor with multiple sclerosis. DNA for the CDR3: TGTGCCAGCAGCGGTCCAACGAACATCGGGGAGCTGTTTTTT. Translation gives CASSGPTNIGELFF.